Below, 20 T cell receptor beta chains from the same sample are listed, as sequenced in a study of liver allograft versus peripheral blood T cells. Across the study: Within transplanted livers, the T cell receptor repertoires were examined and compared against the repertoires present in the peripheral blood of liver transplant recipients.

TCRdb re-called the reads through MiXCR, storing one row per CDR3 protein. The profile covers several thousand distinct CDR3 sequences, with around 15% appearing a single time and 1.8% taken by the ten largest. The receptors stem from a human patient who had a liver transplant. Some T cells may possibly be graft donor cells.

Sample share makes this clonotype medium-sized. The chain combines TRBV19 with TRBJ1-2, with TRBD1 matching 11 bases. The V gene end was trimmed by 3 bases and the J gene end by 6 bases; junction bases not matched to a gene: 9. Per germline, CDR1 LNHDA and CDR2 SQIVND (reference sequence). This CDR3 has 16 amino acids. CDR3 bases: TGTGCCAGTAGTATTTCACCGGGACAGGGGGGCAATGGCTACACCTTC. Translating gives CASSISPGQGGNGYTF. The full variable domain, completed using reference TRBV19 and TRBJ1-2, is DGGITQSPKYLFRKEGQNVTLSCEQNLNHDAMYWYRQDPGQGLRLIYYSQIVNDFQKGDIAEGYSVSREKKESFPLTVTSAQKNPTAFYLCASSISPGQGGNGYTFGSGTRLTVV.

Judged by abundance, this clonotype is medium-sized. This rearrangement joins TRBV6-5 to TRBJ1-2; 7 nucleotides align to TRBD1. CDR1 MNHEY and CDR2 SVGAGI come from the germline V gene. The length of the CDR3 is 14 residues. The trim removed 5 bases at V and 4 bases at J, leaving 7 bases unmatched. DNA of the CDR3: TGTGCCAGCAGTGGAGGGGGCGACGCCTATGGCTACACCTTC. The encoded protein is CASSGGGDAYGYTF.

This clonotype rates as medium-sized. The DNA for the CDR3 is TGTGCCTGGAGCACTTCCGGACGGAATTACATCTACGAGCAGTACTTC. Its protein is CAWSTSGRNYIYEQYF. The chain recombines TRBV30 with TRBJ2-7; D is uncertain. The V gene lost 3 bases and the J gene lost 3 bases, with 21 bases spanning the gap. The CDR3 consists of 16 residues. Germline assignment: CDR1 GTSNPN and CDR2 SVGIG (reference sequence). The whole variable domain, filled in from reference TRBV30 and TRBJ2-7, reads SQTIHQWPATLVQPVGSPLSLECTVEGTSNPNLYWYRQAAGRGLQLLFYSVGIGQISSEVPQNLSASRPQDRQFILSSKKLLLSDSGFYLCAWSTSGRNYIYEQYFGPGTRLTVT.

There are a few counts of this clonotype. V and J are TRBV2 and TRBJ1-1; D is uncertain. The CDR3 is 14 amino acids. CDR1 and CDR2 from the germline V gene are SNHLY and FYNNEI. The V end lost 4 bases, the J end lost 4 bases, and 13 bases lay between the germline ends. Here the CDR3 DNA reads TGTGCCAGCAGTGTAGAGAAAAGGGTCACTGAAGCTTTCTTT. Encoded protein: CASSVEKRVTEAFF.

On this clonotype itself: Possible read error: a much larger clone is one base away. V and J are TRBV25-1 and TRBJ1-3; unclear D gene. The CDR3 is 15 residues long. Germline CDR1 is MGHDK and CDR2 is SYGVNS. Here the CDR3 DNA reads TGTGCCGGCAGTGAAGCACCGAGCTCTGGAAACACCATATATTTT. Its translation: CAGSEAPSSGNTIYF.

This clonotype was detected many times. Here the CDR3 DNA reads TGCAGCGTCTCGAACACAGATACGCAGTATTTT. It encodes CSVSNTDTQYF. V and J are TRBV29-1 and TRBJ2-3; D gene uncertain. This CDR3 is built from 11 residues. Germline lookup yields CDR1 SQVTM and CDR2 ANQGSEA. V was pared by 6 bases and J by 2 bases, with 6 bases between.

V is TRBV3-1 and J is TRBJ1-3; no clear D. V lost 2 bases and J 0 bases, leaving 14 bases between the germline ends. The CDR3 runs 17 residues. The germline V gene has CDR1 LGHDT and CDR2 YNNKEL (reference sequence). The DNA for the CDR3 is TGTGCCAGCAGCCAACGTGGTATGCTCTTCTCTGGAAACACCATATATTTT. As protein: CASSQRGMLFSGNTIYF.

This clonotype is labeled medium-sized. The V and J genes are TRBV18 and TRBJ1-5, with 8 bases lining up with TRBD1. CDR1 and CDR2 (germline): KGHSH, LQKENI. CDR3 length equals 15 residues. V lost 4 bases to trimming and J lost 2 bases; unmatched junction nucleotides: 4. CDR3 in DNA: TGTGCCAGCTCACTGACAGGGGCAGGCAATCAGCCCCAGCATTTT. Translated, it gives CASSLTGAGNQPQHF.

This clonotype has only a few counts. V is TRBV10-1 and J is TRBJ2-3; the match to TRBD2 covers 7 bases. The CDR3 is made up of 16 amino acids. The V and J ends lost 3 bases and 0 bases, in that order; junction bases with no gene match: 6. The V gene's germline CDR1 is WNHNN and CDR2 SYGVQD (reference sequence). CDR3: CASSDAGVGSTDTQYF. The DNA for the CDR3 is TGCGCCAGCAGTGACGCGGGGGTTGGGAGCACAGATACGCAGTATTTT.

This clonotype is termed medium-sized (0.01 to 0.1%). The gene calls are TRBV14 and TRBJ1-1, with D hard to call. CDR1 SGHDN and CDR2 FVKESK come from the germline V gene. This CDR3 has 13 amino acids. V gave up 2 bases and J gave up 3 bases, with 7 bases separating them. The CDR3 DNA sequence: TGTGCCAGCAGCCAAAACGGGGACACTGAAGCTTTCTTT. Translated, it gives CASSQNGDTEAFF.

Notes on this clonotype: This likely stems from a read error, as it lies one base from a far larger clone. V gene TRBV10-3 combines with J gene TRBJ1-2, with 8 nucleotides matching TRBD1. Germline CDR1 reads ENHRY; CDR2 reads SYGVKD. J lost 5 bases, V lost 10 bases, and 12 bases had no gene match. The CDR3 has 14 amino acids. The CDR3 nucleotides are TGTGCCAGCAGAATGACAGGGGCGCCGTATGGCTACACCTTC. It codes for CASRMTGAPYGYTF.

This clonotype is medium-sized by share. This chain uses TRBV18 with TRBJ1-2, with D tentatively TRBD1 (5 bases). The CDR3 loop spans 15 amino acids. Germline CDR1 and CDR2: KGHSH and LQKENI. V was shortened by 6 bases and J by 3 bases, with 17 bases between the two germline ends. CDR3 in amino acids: CASSRGPGTDYGYTF. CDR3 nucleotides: TGTGCCAGCTCCCGAGGGCCGGGGACCGACTATGGCTACACCTTC.

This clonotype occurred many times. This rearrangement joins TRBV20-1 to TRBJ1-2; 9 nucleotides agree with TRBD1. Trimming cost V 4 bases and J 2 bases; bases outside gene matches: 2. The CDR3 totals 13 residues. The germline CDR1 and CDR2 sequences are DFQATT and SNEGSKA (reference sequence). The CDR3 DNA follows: TGCAGTGCTACGACAGGGGGAAACTATGGCTACACCTTC. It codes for CSATTGGNYGYTF.

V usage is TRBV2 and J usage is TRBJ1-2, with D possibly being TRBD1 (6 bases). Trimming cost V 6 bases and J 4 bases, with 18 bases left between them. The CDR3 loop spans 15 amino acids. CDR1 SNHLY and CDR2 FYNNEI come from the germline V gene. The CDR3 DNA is TGTGCCAGCAGGCTCCGGGACACCAGACTCTATGGCTACACCTTC. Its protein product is CASRLRDTRLYGYTF.

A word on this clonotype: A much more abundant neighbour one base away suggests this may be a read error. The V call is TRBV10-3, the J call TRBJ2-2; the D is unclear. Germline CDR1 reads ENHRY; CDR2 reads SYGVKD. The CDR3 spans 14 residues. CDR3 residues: CASSYTVNTGELFF. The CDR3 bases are TGTGCCAGCAGTTACACGGTGAACACCGGGGAGCTGTTTTTT.

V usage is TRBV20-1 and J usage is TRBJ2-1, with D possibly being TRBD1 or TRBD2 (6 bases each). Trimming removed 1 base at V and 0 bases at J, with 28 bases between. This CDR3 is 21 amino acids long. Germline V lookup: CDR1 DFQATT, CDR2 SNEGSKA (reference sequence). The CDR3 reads CSARVGDKGGRPRSSYNEQFF. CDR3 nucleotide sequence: TGCAGTGCTAGAGTTGGAGATAAGGGGGGACGACCCCGAAGCTCCTACAATGAGCAGTTCTTC.

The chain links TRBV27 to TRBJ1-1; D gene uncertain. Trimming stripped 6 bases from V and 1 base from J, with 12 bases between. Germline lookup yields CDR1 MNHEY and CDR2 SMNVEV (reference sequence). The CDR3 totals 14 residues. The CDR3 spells CASRRWAENTEAFF. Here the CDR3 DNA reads TGTGCCAGCAGGCGGTGGGCAGAGAACACTGAAGCTTTCTTT.

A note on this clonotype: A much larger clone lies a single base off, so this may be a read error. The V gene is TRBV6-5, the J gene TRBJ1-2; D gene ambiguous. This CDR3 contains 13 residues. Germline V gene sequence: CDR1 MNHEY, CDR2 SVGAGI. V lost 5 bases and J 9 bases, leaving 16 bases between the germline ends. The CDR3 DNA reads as TGTGCCAGCAGTGAGTCCACCCTTCTGAGCTACACCTTC. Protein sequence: CASSESTLLSYTF.

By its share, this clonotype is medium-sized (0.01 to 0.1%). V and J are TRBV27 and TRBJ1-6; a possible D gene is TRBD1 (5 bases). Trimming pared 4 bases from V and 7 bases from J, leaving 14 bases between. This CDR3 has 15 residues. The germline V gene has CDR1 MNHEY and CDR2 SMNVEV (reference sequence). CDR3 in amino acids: CASSSKGQKNSPLHF. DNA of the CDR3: TGTGCCAGCAGTTCTAAGGGGCAGAAGAATTCACCCCTCCACTTT.

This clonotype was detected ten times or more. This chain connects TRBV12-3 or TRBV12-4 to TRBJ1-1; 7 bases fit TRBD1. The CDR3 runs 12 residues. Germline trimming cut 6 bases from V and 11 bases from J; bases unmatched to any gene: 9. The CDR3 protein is CASSLTGRKAFF. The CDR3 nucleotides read TGTGCCAGCAGCCTGACAGGGCGGAAGGCTTTCTTT.